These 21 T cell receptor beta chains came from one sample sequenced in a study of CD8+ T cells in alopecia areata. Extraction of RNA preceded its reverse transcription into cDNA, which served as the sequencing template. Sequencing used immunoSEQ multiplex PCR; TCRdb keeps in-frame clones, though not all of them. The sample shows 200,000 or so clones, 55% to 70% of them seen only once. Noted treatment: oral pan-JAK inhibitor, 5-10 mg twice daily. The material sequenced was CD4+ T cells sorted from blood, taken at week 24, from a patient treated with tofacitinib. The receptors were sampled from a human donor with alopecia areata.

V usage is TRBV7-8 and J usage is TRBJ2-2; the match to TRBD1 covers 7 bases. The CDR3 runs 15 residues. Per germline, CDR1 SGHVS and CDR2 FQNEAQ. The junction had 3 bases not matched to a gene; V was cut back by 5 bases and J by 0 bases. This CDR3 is CASSPTGANTGELFF. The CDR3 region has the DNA TGTGCCAGCAGCCCAACAGGGGCGAACACCGGGGAGCTGTTTTTT.

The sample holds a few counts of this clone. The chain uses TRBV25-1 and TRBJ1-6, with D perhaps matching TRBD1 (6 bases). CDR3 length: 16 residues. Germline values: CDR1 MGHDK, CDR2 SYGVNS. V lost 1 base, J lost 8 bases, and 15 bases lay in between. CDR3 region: CASSEFWGRGDSPLHF. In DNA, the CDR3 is TGTGCCAGCAGTGAATTTTGGGGCAGGGGCGATTCACCCCTCCACTTT.

The CDR3 sequence is CASSFGRKITRGDMDTQYF. CDR3 bases: TGTGCCAGCAGTTTCGGCCGTAAAATCACACGGGGCGACATGGATACGCAGTATTTT. J is TRBJ2-3 and V is TRBV27; D might be TRBD1 or TRBD2, each matching 5 bases. Trimming pared 3 bases from V and 6 bases from J, leaving 28 bases between. The CDR3 is 19 residues long. Per the germline V gene, CDR1 is MNHEY and CDR2 is SMNVEV (reference sequence).

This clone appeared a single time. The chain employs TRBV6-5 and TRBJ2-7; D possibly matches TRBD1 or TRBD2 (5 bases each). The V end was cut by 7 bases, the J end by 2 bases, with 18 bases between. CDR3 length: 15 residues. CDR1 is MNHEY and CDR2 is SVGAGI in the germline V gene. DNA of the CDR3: TGTGCCAGCATGTTCCTGAGAGGGGATGCCTACGAGCAGTACTTC. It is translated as CASMFLRGDAYEQYF.

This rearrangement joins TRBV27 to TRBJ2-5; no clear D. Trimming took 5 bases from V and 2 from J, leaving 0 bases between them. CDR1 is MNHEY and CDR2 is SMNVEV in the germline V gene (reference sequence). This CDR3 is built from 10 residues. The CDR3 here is CASSQETQYF. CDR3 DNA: TGTGCCAGCAGTCAAGAGACCCAGTACTTC.

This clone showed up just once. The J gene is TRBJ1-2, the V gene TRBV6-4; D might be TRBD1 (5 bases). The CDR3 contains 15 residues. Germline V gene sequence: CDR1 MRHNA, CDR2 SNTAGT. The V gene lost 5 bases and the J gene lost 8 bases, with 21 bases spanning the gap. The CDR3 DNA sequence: TGTGCCAGCAGTTCGGACGGAGGGGCGGGAGGCGGCTACACCTTC. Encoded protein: CASSSDGGAGGGYTF.

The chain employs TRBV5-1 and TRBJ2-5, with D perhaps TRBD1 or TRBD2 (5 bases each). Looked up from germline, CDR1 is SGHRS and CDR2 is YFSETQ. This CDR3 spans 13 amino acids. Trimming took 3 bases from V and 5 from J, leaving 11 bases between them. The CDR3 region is CASSSNGGETQYF. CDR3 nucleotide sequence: TGCGCCAGCAGCTCGAATGGGGGTGAGACCCAGTACTTC.

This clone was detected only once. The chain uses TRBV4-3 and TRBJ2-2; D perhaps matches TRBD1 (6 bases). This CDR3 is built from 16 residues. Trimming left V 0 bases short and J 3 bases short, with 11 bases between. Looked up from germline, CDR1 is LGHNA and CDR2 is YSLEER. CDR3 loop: CASSQEGHEDTGELFF. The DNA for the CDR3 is TGCGCCAGCAGCCAAGAGGGACACGAGGACACCGGGGAGCTGTTTTTT.

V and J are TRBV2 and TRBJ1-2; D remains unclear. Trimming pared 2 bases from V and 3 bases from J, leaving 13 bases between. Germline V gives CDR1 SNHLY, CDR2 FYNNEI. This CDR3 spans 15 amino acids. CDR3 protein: CASSERSSNYYGYTF. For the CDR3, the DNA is TGTGCCAGCAGTGAAAGGAGCAGCAACTACTATGGCTACACCTTC. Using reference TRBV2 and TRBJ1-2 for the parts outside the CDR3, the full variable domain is EPEVTQTPSHQVTQMGQEVILRCVPISNHLYFYWYRQILGQKVEFLVSFYNNEISEKSEIFDDQFSVERPDGSNFTLKIRSTKLEDSAMYFCASSERSSNYYGYTFGSGTRLTVV.

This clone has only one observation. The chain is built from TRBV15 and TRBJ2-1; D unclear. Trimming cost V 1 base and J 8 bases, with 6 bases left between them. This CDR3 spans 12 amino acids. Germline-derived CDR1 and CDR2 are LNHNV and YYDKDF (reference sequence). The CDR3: CATSRVHDEQFF. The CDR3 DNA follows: TGTGCCACCAGCAGAGTACACGATGAGCAGTTCTTC.

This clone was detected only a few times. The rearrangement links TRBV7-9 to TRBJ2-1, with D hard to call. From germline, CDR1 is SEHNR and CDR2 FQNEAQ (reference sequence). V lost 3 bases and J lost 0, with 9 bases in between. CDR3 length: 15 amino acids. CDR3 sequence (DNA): TGTGCCAGCAGCTTCATCGGCTTCTCCTACAATGAGCAGTTCTTC. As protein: CASSFIGFSYNEQFF.

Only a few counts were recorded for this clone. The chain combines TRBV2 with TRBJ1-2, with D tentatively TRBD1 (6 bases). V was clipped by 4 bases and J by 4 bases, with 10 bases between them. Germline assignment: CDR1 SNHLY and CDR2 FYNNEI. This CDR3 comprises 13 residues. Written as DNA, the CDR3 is TGTGCCAGCAGTGTTCAGGGGAGCTATGGCTACACCTTC. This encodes CASSVQGSYGYTF.

Here the CDR3 DNA reads TGCGCCAGCAGAATACGGGACTCCGCATACGAGCAGTACTTC. Protein sequence: CASRIRDSAYEQYF. This rearrangement joins TRBV4-1 to TRBJ2-7; maybe TRBD2 (6 bases). The V end lost 6 bases, the J end lost 4 bases, and 16 bases lay between the germline ends. Germline lookup yields CDR1 MGHRA and CDR2 YSYEKL. The CDR3 sequence is 14 residues long.

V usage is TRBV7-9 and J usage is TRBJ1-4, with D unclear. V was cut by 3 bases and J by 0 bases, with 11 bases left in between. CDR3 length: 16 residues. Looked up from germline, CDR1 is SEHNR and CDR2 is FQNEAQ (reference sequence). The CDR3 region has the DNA TGTGCCAGCAGCTTTTTCAGGAGTGCAACTAATGAAAAACTGTTTTTT. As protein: CASSFFRSATNEKLFF. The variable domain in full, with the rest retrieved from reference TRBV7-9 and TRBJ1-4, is DTGVSQNPRHKITKRGQNVTFRCDPISEHNRLYWYRQTLGQGPEFLTYFQNEAQLEKSRLLSDRFSAERPKGSFSTLEIQRTEQGDSAMYLCASSFFRSATNEKLFFGSGTQLSVL.

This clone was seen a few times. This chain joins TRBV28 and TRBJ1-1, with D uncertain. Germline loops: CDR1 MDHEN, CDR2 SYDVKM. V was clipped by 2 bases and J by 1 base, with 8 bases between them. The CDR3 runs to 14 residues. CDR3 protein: CASSLVSRNTEAFF. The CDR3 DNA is TGTGCCAGCAGTTTAGTCAGTCGGAACACTGAAGCTTTCTTT.

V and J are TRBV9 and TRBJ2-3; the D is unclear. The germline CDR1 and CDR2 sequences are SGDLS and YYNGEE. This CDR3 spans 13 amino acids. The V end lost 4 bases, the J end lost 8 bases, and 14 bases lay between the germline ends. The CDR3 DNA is TGTGCCAGCAGCAGCCAAGGATTTGGTACGCAGTATTTT. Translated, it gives CASSSQGFGTQYF.

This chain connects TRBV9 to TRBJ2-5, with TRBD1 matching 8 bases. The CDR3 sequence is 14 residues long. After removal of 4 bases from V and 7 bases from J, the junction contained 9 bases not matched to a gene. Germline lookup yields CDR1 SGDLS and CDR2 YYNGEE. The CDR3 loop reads CASSRGQGEATQYF. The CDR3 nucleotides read TGTGCCAGCAGCCGTGGACAGGGCGAGGCGACCCAGTACTTC.

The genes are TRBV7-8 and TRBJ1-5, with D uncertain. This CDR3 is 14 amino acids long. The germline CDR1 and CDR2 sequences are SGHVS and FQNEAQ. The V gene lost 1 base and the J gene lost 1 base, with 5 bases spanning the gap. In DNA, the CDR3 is TGTGCCAGCAGCTTAGGCCCGAGCAATCAGCCCCAGCATTTT. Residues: CASSLGPSNQPQHF.

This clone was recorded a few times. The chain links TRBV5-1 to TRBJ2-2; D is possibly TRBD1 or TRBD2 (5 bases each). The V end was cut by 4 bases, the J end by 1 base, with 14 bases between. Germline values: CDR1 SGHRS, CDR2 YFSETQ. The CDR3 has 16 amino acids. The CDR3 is CASSRTGGGNTGELFF. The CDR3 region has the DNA TGCGCCAGCAGCAGAACAGGCGGAGGGAACACCGGGGAGCTGTTTTTT.

CDR3 protein: CAWSVRASGNTIYF. Written as DNA, the CDR3 is TGTGCCTGGAGTGTACGCGCCTCTGGAAACACCATATATTTT. The V and J genes are TRBV30 and TRBJ1-3; D not resolved. Germline CDR1 reads GTSNPN; CDR2 reads SVGIG (reference sequence). The CDR3 runs 14 residues. Trimming took 0 bases from V and 0 from J, leaving 6 bases between them.

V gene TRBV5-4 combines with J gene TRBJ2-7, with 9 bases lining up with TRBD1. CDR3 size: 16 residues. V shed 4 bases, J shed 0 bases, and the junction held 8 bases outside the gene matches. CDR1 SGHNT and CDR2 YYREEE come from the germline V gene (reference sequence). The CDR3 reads CASSGDRGFTSYEQYF. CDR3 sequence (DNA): TGTGCCAGCAGCGGTGACAGGGGGTTTACCTCCTACGAGCAGTACTTC.